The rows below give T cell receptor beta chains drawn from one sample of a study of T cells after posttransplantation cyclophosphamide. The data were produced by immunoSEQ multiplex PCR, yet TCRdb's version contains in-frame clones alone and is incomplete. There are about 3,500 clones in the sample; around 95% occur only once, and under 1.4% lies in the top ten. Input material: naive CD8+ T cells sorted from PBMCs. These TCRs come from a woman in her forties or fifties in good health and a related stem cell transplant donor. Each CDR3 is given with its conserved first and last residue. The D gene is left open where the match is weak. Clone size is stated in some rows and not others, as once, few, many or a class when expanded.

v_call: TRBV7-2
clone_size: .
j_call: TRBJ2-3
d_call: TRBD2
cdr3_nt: TGTGCCAGCAGCTTAATCCTTCTAGCGGACGCCACAGATACGCAGTATTTT
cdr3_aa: CASSLILLADATDTQYF

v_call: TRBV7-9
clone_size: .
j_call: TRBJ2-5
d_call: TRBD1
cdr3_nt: TGTGCCAGCAGCTCCCGGGACAGGAGAGAGACCCAGTACTTC
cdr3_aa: CASSSRDRRETQYF

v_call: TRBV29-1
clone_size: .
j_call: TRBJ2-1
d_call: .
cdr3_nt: TGCAGCGTTGAAGGTCTCGCGGACTCCTACAATGAGCAGTTCTTC
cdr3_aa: CSVEGLADSYNEQFF

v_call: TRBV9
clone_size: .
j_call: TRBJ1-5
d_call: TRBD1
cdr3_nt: TGTGCCAGCAGCGTAGGACAGGGCGTCAATCAGCCCCAGCATTTT
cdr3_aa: CASSVGQGVNQPQHF

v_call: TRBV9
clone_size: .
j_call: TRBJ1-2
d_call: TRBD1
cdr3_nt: TGTGCCAGCAGCGCCCGGGACAGTTCGGTGTGGGGCTACACCTTC
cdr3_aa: CASSARDSSVWGYTF

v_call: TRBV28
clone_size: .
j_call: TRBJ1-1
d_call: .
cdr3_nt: TGTGCCAGCAGTCTACCAGAGGTGGGGGCAACTGAAGCCTTCTTT
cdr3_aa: CASSLPEVGATEAFF

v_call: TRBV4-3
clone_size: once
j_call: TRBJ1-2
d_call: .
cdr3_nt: TGCGCCAGCAGCCAAGAGAAGCGGGGGGGCAGGCCATATGGCTACACCTTC
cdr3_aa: CASSQEKRGGRPYGYTF

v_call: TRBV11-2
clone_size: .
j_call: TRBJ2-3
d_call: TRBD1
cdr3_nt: TGTGCCAGCAGCTCGGCTGCCGGGACAGGCTCAGATACGCAGTATTTT
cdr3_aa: CASSSAAGTGSDTQYF

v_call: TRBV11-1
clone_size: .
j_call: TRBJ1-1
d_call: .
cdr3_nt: TGTGCCAGCAGCTTATCCGGGAACACTGAAGCTTTCTTT
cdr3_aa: CASSLSGNTEAFF

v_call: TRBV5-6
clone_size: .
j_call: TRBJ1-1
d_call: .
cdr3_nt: TGTGCCAGCAGCTACATCAGGAACACTGAAGCTTTCTTT
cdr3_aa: CASSYIRNTEAFF

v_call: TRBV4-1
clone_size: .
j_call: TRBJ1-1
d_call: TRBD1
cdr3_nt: TGCGCCAGCAGCCAGCCGACAGGGAAAGCTTTCTTT
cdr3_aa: CASSQPTGKAFF

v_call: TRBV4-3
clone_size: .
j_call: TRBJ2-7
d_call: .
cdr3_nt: TGCGCCAGCAGCCAAGAGCTCAGCTCCTACGAGCAGTACTTC
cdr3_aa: CASSQELSSYEQYF

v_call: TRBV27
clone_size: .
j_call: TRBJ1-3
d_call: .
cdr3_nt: TGTGCCAGCAGTTTAACAGGGCAGAGCTCTGGAAACACCATATATTTT
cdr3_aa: CASSLTGQSSGNTIYF